This T cell receptor beta chain was captured by sequencing in a study of long-term antiretroviral therapy in people with HIV. CDR1 MGHRA and CDR2 YSYEKL come from the germline V gene. V gave up 4 bases and J gave up 5 bases, with 14 bases separating them. The CDR3 has 15 residues. A remark on this clone: Its antigen is currently unknown.

It was version v3.0 of the immunoSEQ assay that was run at survey level. Here immunoSEQ multiplex PCR was the method, and the copy in TCRdb shows in-frame clones only, minus some. The data contain over 30,000 clones, roughly 79% of them singletons. Overall study results and limits: Increased diversity was seen after ART, yet it remained lower than in transplant donor controls. Blood was collected between the mid-2000s and the late 2010s, possibly under older ART regimens. Dominating the repertoire at all time points were the clones that expanded before ART.

This TCR derives from a woman in her fifties or sixties with HIV. This sample comprised unsorted PBMCs, obtained 3.1 years after starting antiretroviral therapy. The chain recombines TRBV4-1 with TRBJ2-2; maybe TRBD2 (5 bases). CDR3 residues: CASSPVAAETGELFF. The CDR3 DNA reads as TGCGCCAGCAGCCCGGTAGCAGCGGAGACCGGGGAGCTGTTTTTT.